Listed here are 21 T cell receptor beta chains from one sample, sequenced in a study of cytomegalovirus exposure and HLA in healthy donors. Amplification used 60 Vbeta primers and 13 Jbeta primers. Clones were sequenced by immunoSEQ multiplex PCR, and TCRdb holds only the in-frame ones, with some missing. The sample has some 100,000 clones; 65% to 85% are singletons. Sequencing input: PBMCs. Receptors were obtained from a woman in her seventies in good health and CMV-seropositive.

V gene TRBV10-3 combines with J gene TRBJ2-5, with 8 bases fitting TRBD2. Looked up from germline, CDR1 is ENHRY and CDR2 is SYGVKD. The CDR3 sequence is 14 residues long. V lost 6 bases, J lost 4 bases, and 7 bases stayed unmatched. The CDR3 DNA reads as TGTGCCATCAGAAGCGGGGGAGAGGGAGAGACCCAGTACTTC. This gives the protein CAIRSGGEGETQYF.

This clone was recorded a few times. The chain links TRBV12-5 to TRBJ2-7, with D unclear. Germline V gene lookup returns CDR1 LGHNT and CDR2 FRNRAP. Trimming stripped 3 bases from V and 2 bases from J, with 17 bases between. CDR3 length equals 16 residues. The CDR3 loop is CASGFPPDNIAYEQYF. The CDR3 coding sequence is TGTGCTAGTGGTTTCCCACCAGACAATATCGCCTACGAGCAGTACTTC.

A few counts support this clone. The CDR3 bases are TGTGCCAGCAGCTCGGGACTTTATAGCAATCAGCCCCAGCATTTT. It specifies CASSSGLYSNQPQHF. The rearrangement links TRBV5-6 to TRBJ1-5; the D gene is possibly TRBD1 (5 bases). The CDR3 runs to 15 residues. The V gene lost 3 bases and the J gene lost 0 bases, with 10 bases spanning the gap. Germline CDR1 and CDR2: SGHDT and YYEEEE.

The chain has TRBV19 and TRBJ2-3; D not certain. Trimming removed 7 bases from V and 1 base from J, with 12 bases in between. This CDR3 is built from 14 residues. Germline lookup yields CDR1 LNHDA and CDR2 SQIVND (reference sequence). CDR3 DNA sequence: TGTGCCAGTACAGCAGGATGGGGCACAGATACGCAGTATTTT. Translation: CASTAGWGTDTQYF. The whole variable domain, filled in from reference TRBV19 and TRBJ2-3, reads DGGITQSPKYLFRKEGQNVTLSCEQNLNHDAMYWYRQDPGQGLRLIYYSQIVNDFQKGDIAEGYSVSREKKESFPLTVTSAQKNPTAFYLCASTAGWGTDTQYFGPGTRLTVL.

The chain couples TRBV19 to TRBJ1-5, with 8 bases fitting TRBD1. The germline CDR1 and CDR2 sequences are LNHDA and SQIVND (reference sequence). Trimming at V came to 6 bases and at J to 5 bases, leaving 12 bases not matched to a gene. The CDR3 covers 16 residues. This chain's CDR3 is CASRNHRGARDQPQHF. DNA for the CDR3: TGTGCCAGTAGAAACCACAGGGGGGCGAGGGATCAGCCCCAGCATTTT.

About this clone itself: The same CDR3 also results from other DNA sequences found in this sample. J is TRBJ2-3 and V is TRBV20-1; TRBD2 is a possible D gene (5 bases). V dropped 2 bases and J dropped 6 bases, with 6 bases sitting between them. Per the germline V gene, CDR1 is DFQATT and CDR2 is SNEGSKA (reference sequence). The length of the CDR3 is 11 residues. The CDR3 here is CSARREDTQYF. CDR3 DNA: TGCAGTGCTAGAAGGGAGGATACGCAGTATTTT.

The chain uses TRBV18 and TRBJ2-6, with D possibly TRBD2 on 6 matching bases. Germline lookup yields CDR1 KGHSH and CDR2 LQKENI. V lost 0 bases and J lost 0, with 15 bases in between. The CDR3 runs to 19 residues. CDR3 residues: CASSPPGWRVGSGANVLTF. The DNA of the CDR3 is TGTGCCAGCTCACCACCGGGGTGGAGGGTTGGCTCTGGGGCCAACGTCCTGACTTTC.

This clone was observed a handful of times. The chain recombines TRBV7-9 with TRBJ2-5; D is possibly TRBD1 (6 bases). Trimming cost V 5 bases and J 1 base, with 17 bases left between them. CDR1 and CDR2 from the germline V gene are SEHNR and FQNEAQ (reference sequence). The CDR3 extends over 16 amino acids. In DNA, the CDR3 is TGTGCCAGCAGCACCTGGACAGAAGACCCCCAAGAGACCCAGTACTTC. It specifies CASSTWTEDPQETQYF.

This chain links TRBV19 with TRBJ2-4; TRBD1 is a possible D gene (5 bases). Germline CDR1 LNHDA, CDR2 SQIVND (reference sequence). The CDR3 has 15 amino acids. V dropped 7 bases and J dropped 0 bases, with 13 bases sitting between them. CDR3 in DNA: TGTGCCAGTACATGGGGCGGCCTAGCCAAAAACATTCAGTACTTC. Protein product: CASTWGGLAKNIQYF.

The chain combines TRBV5-1 with TRBJ2-1; maybe TRBD1 (6 bases). The V gene's germline CDR1 is SGHRS and CDR2 YFSETQ. V lost 1 base and J 3 bases, leaving 8 bases between the germline ends. CDR3 length equals 14 residues. The chain's CDR3 is CASSLTDSYNEQFF. DNA of the CDR3: TGCGCCAGCAGCTTGACGGACAGCTACAATGAGCAGTTCTTC.

The chain combines TRBV19 with TRBJ2-4, with 14 bases lining up with TRBD2. V lost 4 bases and J lost 0; bases outside the gene matches: 5. The CDR3 is made up of 18 amino acids. Looked up from germline, CDR1 is LNHDA and CDR2 is SQIVND (reference sequence). Here the CDR3 DNA reads TGTGCCAGTAGTACCAGACTAGCGGGGGGGATAGCCAAAAACATTCAGTACTTC. Translating gives CASSTRLAGGIAKNIQYF.

The chain couples TRBV19 to TRBJ1-4; 7 bases are shared with TRBD1. The CDR3 length is 14 residues. The germline V gene has CDR1 LNHDA and CDR2 SQIVND (reference sequence). V was clipped by 4 bases and J by 1 base; unmatched bases: 0. DNA of the CDR3: TGTGCCAGTAGTAACAGGGGAACTAATGAAAAACTGTTTTTT. Translating gives CASSNRGTNEKLFF.

The rearrangement uses TRBV9 and TRBJ2-1; 7 bases match TRBD2. This CDR3 has 16 amino acids. Germline CDR1 and CDR2: SGDLS and YYNGEE. The ends lost 0 bases at V and 9 bases at J; junction bases unmatched: 12. CDR3 DNA: TGTGCCAGCAGCGTAGATGGCGGGAGTTACAAGAGTGAGCAGTTCTTC. Protein: CASSVDGGSYKSEQFF.

This clone was detected only a few times. This chain uses TRBV7-2 with TRBJ2-1; 14 bases match TRBD2. V shed 1 base and J 10 bases; nucleotides not matched to a gene: 3. This CDR3 comprises 15 residues. Germline CDR1 reads SGHTA; CDR2 reads FQGNSA. Written as DNA, the CDR3 is TGTGCCAGCAGCTTAGGGGGACTAGCGGGAGAAGAGCAGTTCTTC. It specifies CASSLGGLAGEEQFF.

The rearrangement uses TRBV27 and TRBJ1-5; 7 bases line up with TRBD1. The CDR3 sequence is 15 residues long. CDR1 is MNHEY and CDR2 is SMNVEV in the germline V gene (reference sequence). The V gene end was trimmed by 4 bases and the J gene end by 2 bases; junction bases not matched to a gene: 5. The CDR3 is CASSSTGLGNQPQHF. The CDR3 coding sequence is TGTGCCAGCAGTTCGACAGGGTTAGGCAATCAGCCCCAGCATTTT.

The table lists this clone with a few counts. The V and J genes are TRBV18 and TRBJ2-2; D remains ambiguous. Trimming pared 1 base from V and 4 bases from J, leaving 4 bases between. The CDR3 contains 13 residues. The V gene's germline CDR1 is KGHSH and CDR2 LQKENI. In nucleotides, the CDR3 is TGTGCCAGCTCACCACTCCTCACCGGGGAGCTGTTTTTT. This sequence encodes CASSPLLTGELFF.

In this sample, this clone turned up once. The J gene is TRBJ2-1, the V gene TRBV18; 7 bases fit TRBD1. CDR3 length: 17 residues. Germline V CDR1 and CDR2: KGHSH, LQKENI. The junction had 20 bases not matched to a gene; V was cut back by 3 bases and J by 12 bases. The CDR3 reads CASSPIRPGQPNYRQFF. The DNA of the CDR3 is TGTGCCAGCTCACCTATCCGACCGGGACAGCCGAATTATCGGCAGTTCTTC.

The chain joins TRBV27 to TRBJ2-7; 11 bases are shared with TRBD1. The CDR3 covers 13 residues. Germline V gene sequence: CDR1 MNHEY, CDR2 SMNVEV (reference sequence). The ends lost 7 bases at V and 5 bases at J; junction bases unmatched: 4. Here the CDR3 DNA reads TGTGCCAGCAAGGGACAGGGGGGGGACGAGCAGTACTTC. Protein: CASKGQGGDEQYF.

J is TRBJ2-7 and V is TRBV7-2; 9 bases align to TRBD2. Unmatched junction bases numbered 9, after V lost 3 bases and J lost 3 bases. The CDR3 totals 16 residues. Per the germline V gene, CDR1 is SGHTA and CDR2 is FQGNSA. The CDR3 bases are TGTGCCAGCAGCTTCGCACCCCTAGCGGGAAACTACGAGCAGTACTTC. Amino acid sequence: CASSFAPLAGNYEQYF.

J is TRBJ1-5 and V is TRBV27; 8 positions agree with TRBD1. Trimming cost V 2 bases and J 7 bases; bases outside gene matches: 7. The CDR3 totals 15 residues. CDR1 is MNHEY, CDR2 SMNVEV, per germline (reference sequence). In nucleotides, the CDR3 is TGTGCCAGCAGTTTAAGGCAGGGGGCAGAACAGCCCCAGCATTTT. Translating it yields CASSLRQGAEQPQHF.

The chain combines TRBV7-9 with TRBJ1-4, with D possibly matching TRBD1 (5 bases). The V end was cut by 5 bases, the J end by 7 bases, with 17 bases between. From germline, CDR1 is SEHNR and CDR2 FQNEAQ (reference sequence). The CDR3 is 15 amino acids. CDR3 region: CASSPTGGLGEKLFF. In nucleotides, the CDR3 is TGTGCCAGCAGCCCCACGGGGGGGTTAGGTGAAAAACTGTTTTTT.